A selection of T cell receptor beta chains follows, all from one sample in a study of CD8+ T cells in alopecia areata. TCRdb's copy holds only in-frame clones and misses some; the assay was immunoSEQ multiplex PCR. The table has approximately 12,000 clones, approximately 52% seen once. The sequencing sample was made of skin. All receptors derive from a human donor with alopecia areata. The CDR3 runs from the conserved cysteine through the conserved F or W. The D gene is left open where the match is weak. The size entry is marked missing in some rows and otherwise reads once, few, many or a size class.

>TRBJ2-2|TRBV4-2|TRBD2|once
TGTGCCAGCAGCCAACTAGCGGGAGACACCGGGGAGCTGTTTTTT
CASSQLAGDTGELFF
>TRBJ1-3|TRBV9|-|-
TGTGCCAGCAGCGTATTTTTGGGGACCGCCCCTGGAAACACCATATATTTT
CASSVFLGTAPGNTIYF
>TRBJ1-5|TRBV5-6|-|-
TGTGCCAGCAGCCCCCGGGGGTATAGCAATCAGCCCCAGCATTTT
CASSPRGYSNQPQHF
>TRBJ2-2|TRBV6-6|-|-
TGTGCCAGCAGACCAAGGGCCGGGGAGCTGTTTTTT
CASRPRAGELFF
>TRBJ1-1|TRBV11-3|TRBD1|-
TGTGCCAGCAGCGGACAGGGGAACACTGAAGCTTTCTTT
CASSGQGNTEAFF
>TRBJ2-7|TRBV6-1|-|-
TGTGCCAGCAGGAACGAGCGCCGTTACGAGCAGTACTTC
CASRNERRYEQYF
>TRBJ2-3|TRBV9|-|-
TGTGCCAGCAGCGCCGGTGCAGATACGCAGTATTTT
CASSAGADTQYF
>TRBJ2-2|TRBV9|TRBD1|-
TGTGCCAGCAGCGTAGGACTCGGGACAGTGGGCACCGGGGAGCTGTTTTTT
CASSVGLGTVGTGELFF
>TRBJ2-4|TRBV7-2|-|-
TGTGCCAGCAGCTTCCAGCTTGTCAAAAACATTCAGTACTTC
CASSFQLVKNIQYF
>TRBJ2-7|TRBV6-7|-|-
TGTGCCAGCAGTTACTCGAATATGGGAACCTACGAGCAGTACTTC
CASSYSNMGTYEQYF
>TRBJ2-7|TRBV4-1|-|-
TGCGCCAGCAGCCCGGTTGTGGACTACGAGCAGTACTTC
CASSPVVDYEQYF
>TRBJ2-7|TRBV7-8|-|-
TGTGCCAGCAGCTTAGCCTGGGGGAACGACGAGCAGTACTTC
CASSLAWGNDEQYF
>TRBJ2-7|TRBV19|TRBD1|few
TGTGCCAGTAGCTCGGGGACAGGGGCCTACGAGCAGTACTTC
CASSSGTGAYEQYF
>TRBJ1-6|TRBV27|-|-
TGTGCCAGCAGTTTTGTAGGGGAGATACCTAGCTCCTATAATTCACCCCTCCACTTT
CASSFVGEIPSSYNSPLHF
>TRBJ2-1|TRBV27|TRBD1|few
TGTGCCAGCAGTGCAAACAAATGGGACAGTTACAATGAGCAGTTCTTC
CASSANKWDSYNEQFF
>TRBJ1-1|TRBV9|TRBD1|few
TGTGCCAGCAGTGGGGGGAACAGGGGGACTGAAGCTTTCTTT
CASSGGNRGTEAFF
>TRBJ2-5|TRBV18|-|-
TGTGCCAGCTCACCGGACTGGGAAGAGACCCAGTACTTC
CASSPDWEETQYF
>TRBJ1-1|TRBV10-3|-|-
TGTGCCATCAGTGAGTCGGCTCTCACTGAAGCTTTCTTT
CAISESALTEAFF
>TRBJ2-7|TRBV19|-|once
TGTGCCAGTAGGGGGGGACGTTCCTACGAGCAGTACTTC
CASRGGRSYEQYF
>TRBJ1-2|TRBV6-5|TRBD1|-
TGTGCCAGCACCCTAAGGACAGGCTCTGTGCGCTACACCTTC
CASTLRTGSVRYTF
>TRBJ2-7|TRBV4-3|TRBD1|-
TGCGCCAGCAGCCAAGTACAGGGGGCTGCCTACGAGCAGTACTTC
CASSQVQGAAYEQYF
>TRBJ2-1|TRBV4-1|-|few
TGCGCCAGCAGCCGAGTTGAGCCCAGGCAGAGGAATGAGCAGTTCTTC
CASSRVEPRQRNEQFF
>TRBJ1-1|TRBV27|TRBD1|-
TGTGCCAGCAGTCCCGGGACAGGGAGCTTGAACACTGAAGCTTTCTTT
CASSPGTGSLNTEAFF
>TRBJ2-4|TRBV6-6|-|medium-sized
TGTGCCAGCAGTTCATCTCCTTCCGGGGGCCAGAACATTCAGTACTTC
CASSSSPSGGQNIQYF
>TRBJ2-1|TRBV6-5|-|-
TGTGCCAGCAAAACGGGGGACCTCAATGAGCAGTTCTTC
CASKTGDLNEQFF
>TRBJ2-5|TRBV5-1|-|few
TGCGCCAGCAGCCGCGGGGCGCAAGAGACCCAGTACTTC
CASSRGAQETQYF
>TRBJ2-5|TRBV13|-|once
TGTGCCAGCAGCCCGCCGGACGGAAACCAAGAGACCCAGTACTTC
CASSPPDGNQETQYF
>TRBJ2-2|TRBV25-1|-|-
TGTGCCAGCAGTGAAACAGGGTACACCGGGGAGCTGTTTTTT
CASSETGYTGELFF
>TRBJ2-1|TRBV2|TRBD2|once
TGTGCCAGCAGTGAAGGGCTAGCGGGGAATGAGCAGTTCTTC
CASSEGLAGNEQFF
>TRBJ2-1|TRBV9|-|-
TGTGCCAGCAACCGGGACTCCCACAATGAGCAGTTCTTC
CASNRDSHNEQFF
>TRBJ2-2|TRBV6-6|-|-
TGTGCCAGCAGTTGGACCGGGGAGCTGTTTTTT
CASSWTGELFF
>TRBJ1-5|TRBV28|TRBD1|-
TGTGCCAGCAGGGGAGGGGGCTCTACCTTCAATCAGCCCCAGCATTTT
CASRGGGSTFNQPQHF
>TRBJ2-1|TRBV18|TRBD1|-
TGTGCCAGCCTACCCTCCGGGACAGCCAATGAGCAGTTCTTC
CASLPSGTANEQFF
>TRBJ1-1|TRBV4-1|-|few
TGCGCCAGCAGCCAAGAGTCGGCGCTCACTGAAGCTTTCTTT
CASSQESALTEAFF
>TRBJ2-1|TRBV2|-|-
TGTGCCAGCAGTGAAATCCTGCTAGTCAGCTCCTACAATGAGCAGTTCTTC
CASSEILLVSSYNEQFF
>TRBJ2-5|TRBV5-1|-|-
TGCGCCAGCAGCCTGGGCGCCAGTCAAGAGACCCAGTACTTC
CASSLGASQETQYF
>TRBJ2-4|TRBV7-2|-|-
TGTGCCAGCAGCTCGGAACCCCAGGGGATTCAGTACTTC
CASSSEPQGIQYF
>TRBJ1-6|TRBV28|TRBD1|-
TGTGCCAGCAGGCCCGGGACAGGGGGACGTAATTCACCCCTCCACTTT
CASRPGTGGRNSPLHF
>TRBJ2-5|TRBV7-8|-|few
TGTGCCAGCAGCGATGTTCGCCCCCAGTACTTC
CASSDVRPQYF
>TRBJ2-7|TRBV11-2|-|few
TGTGCCAGCAGCTCCCTAACAGGGTCCTCCCACGAGCAGTACTTC
CASSSLTGSSHEQYF
>TRBJ2-1|TRBV9|-|-
TGTGCCAGCAGCACCGTCGGGGTAAACTACAATGAGCAGTTCTTC
CASSTVGVNYNEQFF
>TRBJ1-6|TRBV27|-|-
TGTGCCAGCAGTTTCCAGGGAGTGTATTCACCCCTCCACTTT
CASSFQGVYSPLHF
>TRBJ1-5|TRBV4-3|-|-
TGCGCCAGCAGCCAAGAACATTATGGTAGCAATCAGCCCCAGCATTTT
CASSQEHYGSNQPQHF
>TRBJ2-3|TRBV4-2|TRBD2|-
TGTGCCAGCAGCCAACTAGCGGGGGCCACAGATACGCAGTATTTT
CASSQLAGATDTQYF
>TRBJ1-2|TRBV30|TRBD1|few
TGTGCCTGGAGTTCGGCAGGGGGCGATGTAGGTGGCTACACCTTC
CAWSSAGGDVGGYTF
>TRBJ2-2|TRBV7-3|-|-
TGTGCCAGCAGCTTATGGGTCCCCGGGGAGCTGTTTTTT
CASSLWVPGELFF
>TRBJ1-2|TRBV29-1|TRBD1|-
TGCAGCGCTAGAGAGTTGGGACAGGGGTTTTATGGCTACACCTTT
CSARELGQGFYGYTF
>TRBJ2-1|TRBV4-3|-|-
TGCGCCAGCAGCCAAGATTGGCCGGTCTCCTACAATGAGCAGTTCTTC
CASSQDWPVSYNEQFF
>TRBJ2-7|TRBV7-9|-|-
TGTGCCAGCAGCTCACACTCCTACGAGCAGTACTTC
CASSSHSYEQYF
>TRBJ2-2|TRBV29-1|-|once
TGCAGCGTTGGGACGTGGAGGGGGCAGAGCACCGGGGAGCTGTTTTTT
CSVGTWRGQSTGELFF
>TRBJ2-7|TRBV6-5|TRBD1|-
TGTGCCAGCAGCCACCTCGGACAGGGGGCCTACGAGCAGTACTTC
CASSHLGQGAYEQYF
>TRBJ2-1|TRBV28|TRBD1|few
TGTGCCAGCAGTCCCGGGACAGACTTCAACAATGAGCAGTTCTTC
CASSPGTDFNNEQFF
>TRBJ2-5|TRBV29-1|-|-
TGCAGCGTTGAAGATCAAACAGGGAGATGGGAGACCCAGTACTTC
CSVEDQTGRWETQYF
>TRBJ1-1|TRBV23-1|-|-
TGCGCCAGCGGAGGAGAGACAGCCATGAACACTGAAGCTTTCTTT
CASGGETAMNTEAFF
>TRBJ2-1|TRBV7-9|TRBD2|-
TGTGCCAGCAGCTTAGAGGGGTTTAGCGGGATGCCGTTCTTC
CASSLEGFSGMPFF
>TRBJ2-6|TRBV18|-|-
TGTGCCAGCTCAGTAACGAGGGAACATTTACAAAGTCGGGCCAACGTCCTGACTTTC
CASSVTREHLQSRANVLTF
>TRBJ1-1|TRBV5-1|-|-
TGCGCCAGCACGGGAGGGGGGGCACCTCCGAACACTGAAGCTTTCTTT
CASTGGGAPPNTEAFF